This TCR beta chain was identified during a study of shared clonotypes between healthy human individuals. The CDR3 has 15 residues. After removal of 7 bases from V and 0 bases from J, the junction contained 5 bases not matched to a gene. Germline loops: CDR1 SGHTA, CDR2 FQGNSA. The assay was immunoSEQ multiplex PCR, and TCRdb's table has in-frame clones only and misses some. This sample carries about 520,000 clones, approximately 78% of them seen once, and the ten largest clones take 12%. V and J are TRBV7-2 and TRBJ2-1; TRBD2 aligns across 8 bases. This TCR derives from a woman in her 40s in good health. Some clones in this sample may be carry-over from other donors' samples. Specimen: PBMCs. DNA of the CDR3: TGTGCCAGCACAACCGGGACTAGCTCCTACAATGAGCAGTTCTTC. Amino acid sequence: CASTTGTSSYNEQFF.